Each of the 16 T cell receptor beta chains below was sequenced from the same sample in a study of shared clonotypes between healthy human individuals. Data came from immunoSEQ multiplex PCR; TCRdb stores just in-frame clones and leaves some out. Among about 480,000 clones listed, about 75% were seen once. Input material: PBMCs. The receptor source for this set is a woman in her 40s in good health. Some clones in this sample may be carry-over from other donors' samples.

The chain is built from TRBV18 and TRBJ2-7; no clear D gene. This CDR3 has 14 residues. The V gene lost 3 bases and the J gene lost 0 bases, with 9 bases spanning the gap. Germline V gene data show CDR1 as KGHSH and CDR2 as LQKENI. CDR3 DNA: TGTGCCAGCTCACCCCCCCCCGCCTCCTACGAGCAGTACTTC. As protein: CASSPPPASYEQYF.

The chain is built from TRBV5-1 and TRBJ1-2; weak D call: TRBD1 (5 bases). Between the trimmed V and J ends, which lost 0 bases and 3 bases, there was a span of 12 bases. Germline values: CDR1 SGHRS, CDR2 YFSETQ. The CDR3 contains 15 residues. The CDR3 is CASSLVGRVDYGYTF. The CDR3 region has the DNA TGCGCCAGCAGCTTGGTTGGCAGGGTGGACTATGGCTACACCTTC.

The chain employs TRBV7-8 and TRBJ2-3; 7 bases line up with TRBD1. The CDR3 runs to 14 residues. CDR1 SGHVS and CDR2 FQNEAQ come from the germline V gene. Trimming cost V 5 bases and J 3 bases; bases outside gene matches: 5. The CDR3 region is CASSPRDRTDTQYF. The DNA for the CDR3 is TGTGCCAGCAGCCCCAGGGACAGAACAGATACGCAGTATTTT.

This clone has just a few counts. The chain links TRBV20-1 to TRBJ2-7, with 7 positions matching TRBD2. CDR1 and CDR2 (germline): DFQATT, SNEGSKA (reference sequence). With V trimmed by 3 bases and J by 5 bases, 1 base remained unmatched. This CDR3 has 11 amino acids. CDR3 sequence (DNA): TGCAGTGCTAGTCGGGGGGACGAGCAGTACTTC. Its protein product is CSASRGDEQYF.

CDR3 sequence (DNA): TGTGCCAGCAGCCTTGGGACAGCTCTTTATACCTTC. It specifies CASSLGTALYTF. The gene calls are TRBV7-8 and TRBJ1-2, with 7 bases that match TRBD1. Germline CDR1 and CDR2: SGHVS and FQNEAQ. V lost 5 bases and J lost 14; bases outside the gene matches: 11. This CDR3 spans 12 amino acids.

The chain couples TRBV5-1 to TRBJ2-7; the D call may be TRBD1 or TRBD2 (7 bases each). CDR1 and CDR2 (germline): SGHRS, YFSETQ. This CDR3 region has 13 residues. V shed 2 bases and J shed 4 bases, with 10 bases lying between them. The CDR3 DNA is TGCGCCAGCAGCTTCAGGGGGGGATACGAGCAGTACTTC. Translating it yields CASSFRGGYEQYF.

This chain joins TRBV9 and TRBJ2-7; 9 positions agree with TRBD1. Germline values: CDR1 SGDLS, CDR2 YYNGEE. Trimming at V came to 4 bases and at J to 0 bases, leaving 5 bases not matched to a gene. The length of the CDR3 is 15 residues. Written as DNA, the CDR3 is TGTGCCAGCAGCCCCCGACAGGGGGTCTCCTACGAGCAGTACTTC. Its translation: CASSPRQGVSYEQYF. The complete variable domain, with remaining parts taken from reference TRBV9 and TRBJ2-7, reads DSGVTQTPKHLITATGQRVTLRCSPRSGDLSVYWYQQSLDQGLQFLIQYYNGEERAKGNILERFSAQQFPDLHSELNLSSLELGDSALYFCASSPRQGVSYEQYFGPGTRLTVT.

The genes are TRBV4-3 and TRBJ1-3; D is ambiguous. Between the trimmed V and J ends, which lost 2 bases and 9 bases, there was a span of 8 bases. Germline loops: CDR1 LGHNA, CDR2 YSLEER. The CDR3 loop spans 12 amino acids. CDR3 nucleotides: TGCGCCAGCAGCCAATCATCGGGCACCATATATTTT. It encodes CASSQSSGTIYF.

The chain employs TRBV7-9 and TRBJ2-3, with D maybe TRBD1 (5 bases). This CDR3 spans 15 amino acids. Deletions cut 4 bases from V and 1 base from J, with 12 bases between. The germline CDR1 and CDR2 sequences are SEHNR and FQNEAQ (reference sequence). The CDR3 sequence is CASSSTPQGTDTQYF. The CDR3 bases are TGTGCCAGCAGCTCAACCCCACAGGGCACAGATACGCAGTATTTT.

This clone is a singleton in its sample. CDR3 loop: CASSPPGTGAKNIQYF. In nucleotides, the CDR3 is TGTGCCAGCTCACCACCGGGGACAGGAGCCAAAAACATTCAGTACTTC. The chain uses TRBV18 and TRBJ2-4; 8 bases map to TRBD1. J was trimmed by 0 bases and V by 0 bases; bases with no gene match: 1. The CDR3 covers 16 residues. Per germline, CDR1 KGHSH and CDR2 LQKENI.

The chain uses TRBV9 and TRBJ1-2, with D perhaps TRBD1 (5 bases). The CDR3 sequence is 12 residues long. The V end lost 0 bases, the J end lost 8 bases, and 8 bases lay between the germline ends. In germline, CDR1 is SGDLS, CDR2 YYNGEE. The CDR3 sequence: CASSVVRGGYTF. The CDR3 nucleotides are TGTGCCAGCAGCGTAGTACGGGGCGGCTACACCTTC.

The chain employs TRBV11-2 and TRBJ2-5; unclear D gene. This CDR3 has 12 residues. With 4 bases removed from V and 4 bases from J, the gap between germline ends came to 7 bases. In germline, CDR1 is SGHAT, CDR2 FQNNGV. The CDR3 is CASSSLLETQYF. CDR3 sequence (DNA): TGTGCCAGCAGCTCACTTTTAGAGACCCAGTACTTC.

This chain links TRBV7-3 with TRBJ2-3; no firm D call. The length of the CDR3 is 15 residues. Germline V gene lookup returns CDR1 SGHTA and CDR2 FQGTGA. V dropped 4 bases and J dropped 3 bases, with 14 bases sitting between them. The CDR3 DNA follows: TGTGCCAGCAGCTCATCGAATGTACCTACAGATACGCAGTATTTT. Amino acids: CASSSSNVPTDTQYF.

This clone was picked up one time. A single base is all that separates this from a far larger clone, so a read error is likely. The V and J genes are TRBV29-1 and TRBJ1-1; 7 nucleotides agree with TRBD1. From germline, CDR1 is SQVTM and CDR2 ANQGSEA. Unmatched junction bases numbered 15, after V lost 6 bases and J lost 8 bases. The CDR3 is made up of 14 amino acids. CDR3 nucleotide sequence: TGCAGCGTAGCAGACCGGGACAGCTTTTTAGAAGCTTTCTTT. This sequence encodes CSVADRDSFLEAFF.

In the case of this clone: A much larger clone sits a single nucleotide away, making a read error possible. This sequence joins TRBV7-3 and TRBJ2-1, with 11 bases fitting TRBD2. This CDR3 spans 15 amino acids. V lost 5 bases to trimming and J lost 2 bases; unmatched junction nucleotides: 2. The germline V gene encodes CDR1 SGHTA and CDR2 FQGTGA. Here the CDR3 reads CASSVAGGTYNEQFF. Here the CDR3 DNA reads TGTGCCAGCAGCGTAGCGGGAGGGACCTACAATGAGCAGTTCTTC. Full variable domain (missing parts from reference TRBV7-3 and TRBJ2-1): GAGVSQTPSNKVTEKGKYVELRCDPISGHTALYWYRQSLGQGPEFLIYFQGTGAADDSGLPNDRFFAVRPEGSVSTLKIQRTERGDSAVYLCASSVAGGTYNEQFFGPGTRLTVL.

This clone was observed a handful of times. The chain joins TRBV5-1 to TRBJ1-4; D not certain. CDR1 is SGHRS, CDR2 YFSETQ, per germline. V dropped 5 bases and J dropped 1 base, with 12 bases sitting between them. CDR3 length: 15 amino acids. CDR3 DNA: TGCGCCAGCAGGGAGGGCGCCGGAACTAATGAAAAACTGTTTTTT. Encoded protein: CASREGAGTNEKLFF.